Following are 2 T cell receptor beta chains from one sample sequenced in a study of OX40 agonist ivuxolimab in advanced cancers. Profiled with immunoSEQ multiplex PCR; TCRdb holds only in-frame clones, not every one. The table includes 55,000 to 65,000 clones, approximately 91% detected once. Sequenced material: CD4+ or CD8+ T cells sorted from blood, taken in a trial of the OX40 agonist ivuxolimab. The receptors here all came from an adult with an advanced solid tumor such as melanoma, head and neck, liver or kidney cancer.

The table lists this clone with a count of one. The J gene is TRBJ2-2, the V gene TRBV28, with 7 bases fitting TRBD1. Germline V CDR1 and CDR2: MDHEN, SYDVKM. The trim removed 7 bases at V and 5 bases at J, leaving 4 bases unmatched. The CDR3 is 13 residues long. The CDR3 reads CASTDRATGELFF. Written as DNA, the CDR3 is TGTGCCAGCACCGACAGGGCTACCGGGGAGCTGTTTTTT.

The chain carries TRBV7-2 and TRBJ2-1; 13 bases match TRBD2. The V and J ends lost 4 bases and 11 bases, in that order; junction bases with no gene match: 11. CDR1 is SGHTA and CDR2 is FQGNSA in the germline V gene. The CDR3 contains 16 residues. CDR3 sequence: CASSSAGTSGVHQQFF. CDR3 DNA sequence: TGTGCCAGCAGCTCCGCCGGGACTAGCGGGGTGCATCAGCAGTTCTTC.